What follows is one T cell receptor (beta chain) and its context. The sample belongs to a study of blood T cell repertoires in COVID-19. Study information: Some COVID-19 samples were acute and others convalescent; all came from the United States, Italy and Spain.

The repertoire was sequenced with immunoSEQ multiplex PCR; TCRdb's copy has only in-frame clones and lacks some. The sample carries about 130,000 clones, about 80% recorded once. The V and J ends lost 4 bases and 6 bases, in that order; junction bases with no gene match: 3. Per the germline V gene, CDR1 is MNHEY and CDR2 is SVGAGI. CDR3 size: 15 residues. This rearrangement joins TRBV6-5 to TRBJ1-6, with 10 nucleotides matching TRBD1. The clonotype originates from a woman aged 80 or over with acute or convalescent COVID-19. The sample comprised peripheral blood. In nucleotides, the CDR3 is TGTGCCAGCAGTTTCGGGACAGGGGTTAATTCACCCCTCCACTTT. Translating it yields CASSFGTGVNSPLHF.